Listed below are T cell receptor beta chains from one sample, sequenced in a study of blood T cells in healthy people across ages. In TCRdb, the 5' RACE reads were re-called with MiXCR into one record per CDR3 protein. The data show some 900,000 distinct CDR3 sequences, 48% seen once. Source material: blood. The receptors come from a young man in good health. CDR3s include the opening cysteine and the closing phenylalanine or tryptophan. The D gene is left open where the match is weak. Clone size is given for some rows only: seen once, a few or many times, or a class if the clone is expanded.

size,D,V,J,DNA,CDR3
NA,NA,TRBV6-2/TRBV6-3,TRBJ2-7,TGTGCCAGCCGAATCGGGGGCGGTGGGCTCTACGAGCAGTACTTC,CASRIGGGGLYEQYF
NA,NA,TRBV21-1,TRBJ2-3,TGTGCCAGCAGCAAAGGGGTAGCAGTAACTAGTACAGATACGCAGTATTTT,CASSKGVAVTSTDTQYF
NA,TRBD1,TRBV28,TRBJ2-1,TGTGCCAGCAGTCCAACAGACAGGGGTGCCTATAGGGAAGAGCAGTTCTTC,CASSPTDRGAYREEQFF
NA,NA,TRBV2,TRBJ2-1,TGTGCCAGCAGTGAAGCGGGTGGGGGGATCTATGAGCAGTTCTTC,CASSEAGGGIYEQFF
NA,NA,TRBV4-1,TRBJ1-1,TGCGCCAGCAGCCAGCACAGGGTCGGCACTGAAGCTTTCTTT,CASSQHRVGTEAFF
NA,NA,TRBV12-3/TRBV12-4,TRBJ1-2,TGTGCCAGCAGCCGGACTAACTATGGCTACACCTTC,CASSRTNYGYTF
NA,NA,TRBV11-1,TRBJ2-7,TGTGCCAGCAGCTTCGACAGGGAGGGATCCCAGTACTTC,CASSFDREGSQYF
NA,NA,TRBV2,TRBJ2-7,TGTGCCAGCGGTCTAGCGACCTACGAGCAGTACTTC,CASGLATYEQYF
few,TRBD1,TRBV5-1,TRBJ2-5,TGCGCCAGCAGCCCCGGACAGGGGGCTTCAATTTTCGTGGACCAAGAGACCCAGTACTTC,CASSPGQGASIFVDQETQYF
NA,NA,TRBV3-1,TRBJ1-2,TGTGCCAGCAGCCCGGGGGGCAGGACTAACTATGGCTACACCTTC,CASSPGGRTNYGYTF
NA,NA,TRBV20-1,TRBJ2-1,TGCAGTGCTAGAACTAATCGGGGACGGAATGAGCGGTTCTTC,CSARTNRGRNERFF
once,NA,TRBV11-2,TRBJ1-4,TGTGCCAGCAGCTTAAGGGATGAAAAACTGTTTTTT,CASSLRDEKLFF
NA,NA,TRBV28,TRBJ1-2,TGTGCCAGCAGGGCCCCACAGGTTGATGGTTACACCTTC,CASRAPQVDGYTF
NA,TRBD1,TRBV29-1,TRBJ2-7,TGCAGCGTGGGGGACAGGGGGGGCTGCGAGCAGTACTTC,CSVGDRGGCEQYF
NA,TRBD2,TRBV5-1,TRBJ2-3,TGCGCCAGCAGCGTGGGGACTAGCGGGACAGTATACCCAGATACGCAGTATTTT,CASSVGTSGTVYPDTQYF
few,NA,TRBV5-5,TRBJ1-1,TGTGCCAGCAGCTTGGAGTTCTCTCGATCCACTGAAGCTTTCTTT,CASSLEFSRSTEAFF
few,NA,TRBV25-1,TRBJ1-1,TGTGCCAGCAGGGCTCCCATCGGCACTGAAGCTTTCTTT,CASRAPIGTEAFF
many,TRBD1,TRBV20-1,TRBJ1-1,TGCAGTGCTAGAGATCAGAACAGGGGTGGGAACACTGAAGCTTTCTTT,CSARDQNRGGNTEAFF
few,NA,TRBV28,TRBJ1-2,TGTGCCAGCAGTTCACCCTCTCGGGGAGGCTATGGCTACACCTTC,CASSSPSRGGYGYTF
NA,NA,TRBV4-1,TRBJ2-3,TGCGCCAGCAGCCTAGACGCGTCAGATACGCAGTATTTT,CASSLDASDTQYF
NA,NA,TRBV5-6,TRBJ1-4,TGTGCCAGCAGCTTACCCAGGAATAATGAAAAACTGTTTTTT,CASSLPRNNEKLFF
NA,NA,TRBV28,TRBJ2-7,TGTGCCAGCAGTCGATCCGGGGACCTCCACGAGCAGTACTTC,CASSRSGDLHEQYF
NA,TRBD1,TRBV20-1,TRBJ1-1,TGCAGTGCTAGAAAGGACAGGGCGGACACTGAAGCTTTCTTT,CSARKDRADTEAFF
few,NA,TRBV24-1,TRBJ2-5,TGTGCCACCAGTGAATCGGCCGGGTTGAAGACCCAGTACTTC,CATSESAGLKTQYF
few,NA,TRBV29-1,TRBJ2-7,TGCAGCGTTGAAGATCCCGACAGCTACGAGCAGTACTTC,CSVEDPDSYEQYF
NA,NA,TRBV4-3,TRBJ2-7,TGCACCAGCAGCCAAGAGGTTCCTATGGGCGAGCAGTACTTC,CTSSQEVPMGEQYF
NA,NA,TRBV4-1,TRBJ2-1,TGCGCCAGCAGCCAAGATCCCTACAATGAGCAGTTCTTC,CASSQDPYNEQFF
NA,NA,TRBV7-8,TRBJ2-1,TGTGCCAGCAGCTTAGCGTCGGGTCATGAGCAGTTCTTC,CASSLASGHEQFF
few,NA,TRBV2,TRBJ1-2,TGTGCCAGCAGTGAAAGGGGAAACTATGGCTACACCTTC,CASSERGNYGYTF
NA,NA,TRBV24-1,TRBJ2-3,TGTGCCACCAGTGAGGCCGGCACAGATACGCAGTATTTT,CATSEAGTDTQYF
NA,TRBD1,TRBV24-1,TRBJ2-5,TGTGCCACCAGTAACTACAGGGGGCAGACCCAGTACTTC,CATSNYRGQTQYF
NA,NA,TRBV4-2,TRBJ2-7,TGTGCCAGCAGCCAAGGCCAACAAAGCTCCTACGAGCAGTACTTC,CASSQGQQSSYEQYF
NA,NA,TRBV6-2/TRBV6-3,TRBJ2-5,TGTGCCAGCAGTTACGACGGGCGGACCCAGTACTTC,CASSYDGRTQYF
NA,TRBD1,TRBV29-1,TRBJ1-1,TGCAGCGCTTCTAGAGGGACAGGGGCTTTGAACACTGAAGCTTTCTTT,CSASRGTGALNTEAFF
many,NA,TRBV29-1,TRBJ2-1,TGCAGCGTCCTGGACAGCCGACACGGTGAGCAGTTCTTC,CSVLDSRHGEQFF
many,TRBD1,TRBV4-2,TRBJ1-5,TGTGCCAGCAGCCCCTTTTCCGGGACAGGGGGACAGCCCCAGCATTTT,CASSPFSGTGGQPQHF
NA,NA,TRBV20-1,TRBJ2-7,TGCAGTGCTAGAGAAGGTAATAGCCCCTACGAGCAGTACTTC,CSAREGNSPYEQYF
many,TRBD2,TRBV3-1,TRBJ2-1,TGTGCCAGCAGCCAAAGCGGGGGGGCCTACAATGAGCAGTTCTTC,CASSQSGGAYNEQFF
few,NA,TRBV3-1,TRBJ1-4,TGTGCCAGCAGCCAAGATCCAGAACAGGGCCCTGAAAAACTGTTTTTT,CASSQDPEQGPEKLFF
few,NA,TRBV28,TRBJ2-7,TGTGCCAGCAGTGCCCCCCGACGAACAACCGAGCAGTACTTC,CASSAPRRTTEQYF
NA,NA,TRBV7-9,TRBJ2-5,TGTGCCAGCAGCTTAGCGTTTCCTCAGGGGAAAGAGACCCAGTACTTC,CASSLAFPQGKETQYF
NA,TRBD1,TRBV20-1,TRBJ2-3,TGCAGTGCTAGTCGGGACAGAAGCACAGATACGCAGTATTTT,CSASRDRSTDTQYF
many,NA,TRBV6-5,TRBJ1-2,TGTGCCAGCAGTTACGATCTGGGCGGCTACACCTTC,CASSYDLGGYTF